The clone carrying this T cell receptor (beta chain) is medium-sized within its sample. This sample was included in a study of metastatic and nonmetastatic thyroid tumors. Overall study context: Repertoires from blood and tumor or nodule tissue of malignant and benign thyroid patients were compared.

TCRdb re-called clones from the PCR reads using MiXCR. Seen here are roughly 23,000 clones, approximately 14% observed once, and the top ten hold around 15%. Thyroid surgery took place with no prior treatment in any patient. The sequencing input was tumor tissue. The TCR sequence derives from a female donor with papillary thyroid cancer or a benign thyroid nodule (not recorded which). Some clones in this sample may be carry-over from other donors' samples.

In DNA, the CDR3 is TGTGCCAGTAGTACAACAGGTTATAATTCACCCCTCCACTTT. Its protein product is CASSTTGYNSPLHF. J is TRBJ1-6 and V is TRBV19, with D possibly being TRBD1 (5 bases). Germline CDR1 reads LNHDA; CDR2 reads SQIVND (reference sequence). Trimming left V 4 bases short and J 4 bases short, with 8 bases between. The CDR3 is made up of 14 amino acids. The complete variable domain, with remaining parts taken from reference TRBV19 and TRBJ1-6, reads DGGITQSPKYLFRKEGQNVTLSCEQNLNHDAMYWYRQDPGQGLRLIYYSQIVNDFQKGDIAEGYSVSREKKESFPLTVTSAQKNPTAFYLCASSTTGYNSPLHFGNGTRLTVT.